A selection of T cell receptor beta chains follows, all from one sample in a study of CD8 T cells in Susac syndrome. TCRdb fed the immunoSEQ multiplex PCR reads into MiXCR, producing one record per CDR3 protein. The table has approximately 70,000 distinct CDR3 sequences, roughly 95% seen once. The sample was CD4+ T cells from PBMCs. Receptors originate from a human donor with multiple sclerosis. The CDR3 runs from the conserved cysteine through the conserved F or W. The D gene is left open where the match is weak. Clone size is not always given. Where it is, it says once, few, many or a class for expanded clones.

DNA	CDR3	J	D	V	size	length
TGTGCCAGCAGCTTGGAGGGTGTTGAGACCCAGTACTTC	CASSLEGVETQYF	TRBJ2-5	.	TRBV7-9	.	13
TGTGCCAGCAGCCAACAGGGGGCTGGTGAAAAACTGTTTTTT	CASSQQGAGEKLFF	TRBJ1-4	TRBD1	TRBV3-1	.	14
TGTGCCAGCAGTGGGGTGAGGAGCACAGATACGCAGTATTTT	CASSGVRSTDTQYF	TRBJ2-3	.	TRBV2	.	14
TGTGCCAGCAGCGACAGAACGGGGCCAGATACGCAGTATTTT	CASSDRTGPDTQYF	TRBJ2-3	.	TRBV11-3	once	14
TGTGCCACCCGGGAAACGGCGGGGAGGCCCCAGCATTTT	CATRETAGRPQHF	TRBJ1-5	.	TRBV28	once	13
TGTGCCAGCAGCGTAGATGAGACCCAGTACTTC	CASSVDETQYF	TRBJ2-5	.	TRBV9	.	11
TGTGCCAGCAGCCGAGACAGGGGTGTGGATACGCAGTATTTT	CASSRDRGVDTQYF	TRBJ2-3	TRBD1	TRBV11-2	.	14
TGTGCCAGCAGTGAAGCGGTTGGATTGAACACTGAAGCTTTCTTT	CASSEAVGLNTEAFF	TRBJ1-1	.	TRBV6-1	.	15
TGTGCCACTCAGACTAGCGGGGGCACAGATACGCAGTATTTT	CATQTSGGTDTQYF	TRBJ2-3	TRBD2	TRBV3-1	.	14
TGTGCCAGCAGCACCCTGGGGGGAAAGTTCTTC	CASSTLGGKFF	TRBJ2-1	.	TRBV3-1	.	11
TGTGCCAGCAGCTTAGTGGGGGCGGCTAATGAAAAACTGTTTTTT	CASSLVGAANEKLFF	TRBJ1-4	.	TRBV7-2	.	15
TGTGCCAGCAGCCAAAGTGGGGGCGACAATGAGCAGTTCTTC	CASSQSGGDNEQFF	TRBJ2-1	.	TRBV3-1	.	14
TGTGCCAGCAGCTTCGGCAGCTATAATTCACCCCTCCACTTT	CASSFGSYNSPLHF	TRBJ1-6	.	TRBV5-6	.	14
TGTGCCAGCAGCTTGTCAGGGGGCGTGGATACGCAGTATTTT	CASSLSGGVDTQYF	TRBJ2-3	TRBD1	TRBV5-4	.	14
TGCAGTGCTAGGGCGGGGACTAGCGGGGTCCCCGGACTCGAGCAGTACTTC	CSARAGTSGVPGLEQYF	TRBJ2-7	TRBD2	TRBV20-1	.	17
TGTGCCAGCAGTTCCCTTGGTCTTGAGCAGTTCTTC	CASSSLGLEQFF	TRBJ2-1	.	TRBV12-3/TRBV12-4	.	12
TGTGCCATCAGTGAGTCGCCAAAGGAGAACAGGCTACGTATTGGATTGGGGAAATACGAGCAGTACTTC	CAISESPKENRLRIGLGKYEQYF	TRBJ2-7	.	TRBV10-3	.	23
TGCAGTGCTCCCAACCCATTTCGACAGGACAGCTCCTACAATGAGCAGTTCTTC	CSAPNPFRQDSSYNEQFF	TRBJ2-1	.	TRBV20-1	.	18
TGTGCCAGCAGTTTTCACAGGGGTGAGAGTGAAAAACTGTTTTTT	CASSFHRGESEKLFF	TRBJ1-4	TRBD1	TRBV12-3/TRBV12-4	.	15
TGTGCCAGCAGTTTTTACTCTGGGGCCAACGTCCTGACTTTC	CASSFYSGANVLTF	TRBJ2-6	.	TRBV27	.	14
TGTGCCAGCAGCCCCGGCTTTAGCGGGGCAAGCACAGATACGCAGTATTTT	CASSPGFSGASTDTQYF	TRBJ2-3	TRBD2	TRBV3-1	.	17
TGTGCCAGCAGCCATTCCCCAGCCTACGAGCAGTACTTC	CASSHSPAYEQYF	TRBJ2-7	.	TRBV3-1	.	13
TGTGCCAGCAGAGGAAGCCGGGTGGGCAATCAGCCCCAGCATTTT	CASRGSRVGNQPQHF	TRBJ1-5	.	TRBV2	.	15
TGCGCCAGCAGCTTGGCCGCGGCGGCCGAAGGGGGCTACACCTTC	CASSLAAAAEGGYTF	TRBJ1-2	.	TRBV5-1	.	15
TGCAGTGCTAGGGGGGACAGCACCTACGAGCAGTACTTC	CSARGDSTYEQYF	TRBJ2-7	TRBD1	TRBV20-1	.	13
TGCGCCAGCAGCTTGGGGATTCAGCCAACCTACAATGAGCAGTTCTTC	CASSLGIQPTYNEQFF	TRBJ2-1	.	TRBV5-1	.	16
TGTGCCTGGAGCAGAGGAGGGGGCGTGCTCACTGAAGCTTTCTTT	CAWSRGGGVLTEAFF	TRBJ1-1	TRBD1	TRBV30	.	15
TGTGCCAGCAGACTAATCGGAGGCACTGAAGCTTTCTTT	CASRLIGGTEAFF	TRBJ1-1	.	TRBV27	.	13
TGCAGTGCTAGCGTCCTAGCTTTGGAGACCCAGTACTTC	CSASVLALETQYF	TRBJ2-5	.	TRBV20-1	.	13
TGTGCCAGTACCATACAGGCTGGAAACTATGGCTACACCTTC	CASTIQAGNYGYTF	TRBJ1-2	.	TRBV19	.	14
TGTGCCAGCGTGAGGGATGAGTCGCCCGCAACTAATGAAAAACTGTTTTTT	CASVRDESPATNEKLFF	TRBJ1-4	.	TRBV7-9	.	17
TGTGCCAGCTCACCACTCCAGGGAGAAGATACGCAGTATTTT	CASSPLQGEDTQYF	TRBJ2-3	.	TRBV18	.	14
TGCAGTGCTATCGAAGCAGGGACTAGCGGAGAGCAGTTCTTC	CSAIEAGTSGEQFF	TRBJ2-1	TRBD2	TRBV20-1	.	14
TGCGCCAGCAGAGGGACACATCATAGCAATCAGCCCCAGCATTTT	CASRGTHHSNQPQHF	TRBJ1-5	.	TRBV4-1	.	15
TGTGCCAGCAGCTTAGGCGGGGAGGGGGGCACAGATACGCAGTATTTT	CASSLGGEGGTDTQYF	TRBJ2-3	.	TRBV7-2	.	16
TGTGCCAGCAGCCCGAGACTAGCGGGGGGGATTGGTCTTGAGCAGTTCTTC	CASSPRLAGGIGLEQFF	TRBJ2-1	TRBD2	TRBV7-9	.	17
TGTGCCAGCAGTTTGAGAAACAGGGGGACTGAAGCTTTCTTT	CASSLRNRGTEAFF	TRBJ1-1	TRBD1	TRBV27	.	14
TGTGCCAGCAGCCAAGTGGCTGGGGACACTGAAGCTTTCTTT	CASSQVAGDTEAFF	TRBJ1-1	.	TRBV3-1	.	14
TGTGCCAGCAGCCCAGGGACTAGCGGGGAGTGGGATACGCAGTATTTT	CASSPGTSGEWDTQYF	TRBJ2-3	TRBD2	TRBV11-3	.	16
TGTGCCAGCAGCCAAGCGGGGCCCTATGGCTACACCTTC	CASSQAGPYGYTF	TRBJ1-2	.	TRBV3-1	.	13
TGTGCCAGCAGTGATAGAGGGGGAGGGGGCAATCAGCCCCAGCATTTT	CASSDRGGGGNQPQHF	TRBJ1-5	.	TRBV2	.	16